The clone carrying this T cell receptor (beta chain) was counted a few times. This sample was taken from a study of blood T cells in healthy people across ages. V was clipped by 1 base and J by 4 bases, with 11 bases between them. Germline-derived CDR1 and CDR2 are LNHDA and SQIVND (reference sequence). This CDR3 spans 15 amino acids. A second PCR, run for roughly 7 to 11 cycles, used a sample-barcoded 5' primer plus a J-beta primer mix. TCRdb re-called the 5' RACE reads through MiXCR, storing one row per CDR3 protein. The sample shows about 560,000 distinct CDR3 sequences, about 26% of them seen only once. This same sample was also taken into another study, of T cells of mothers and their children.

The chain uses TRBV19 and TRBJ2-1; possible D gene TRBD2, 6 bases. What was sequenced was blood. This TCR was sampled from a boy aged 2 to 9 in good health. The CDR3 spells CASSIGGTSYNEQFF. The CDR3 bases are TGTGCCAGTAGTATAGGGGGGACTTCGTACAATGAGCAGTTCTTC.